This TCR beta chain was identified in a study of somatic mutations in cytotoxic T cells in rheumatoid arthritis. Germline CDR1 reads SGHTA; CDR2 reads FQGTGA. There are 13 residues in the CDR3. V lost 2 bases to trimming and J lost 2 bases, with 6 bases between them. Repertoires were generated with immunoSEQ multiplex PCR, while TCRdb's copy carries only in-frame clones and drops some. The data show some 15,000 clones, with 55% to 85% seen just once and 10% held by the top ten. As to this clone: Its antigen remains unidentified.

Whole-study results and caveats: In about an eighth of the roughly 65 patients, the largest CD8+ clone exceeded 20% of CD8+ cells. There was no significant difference in CD8+ T-cell clonality between rheumatoid arthritis patients and age-matched healthy controls.

This receptor was obtained from an adult with rheumatoid arthritis. Sequencing input: CD8+ T cells sorted from blood. The genes are TRBV7-3 and TRBJ1-1, with D unresolved. The CDR3 spells CASSLSANTEAFF. The CDR3 nucleotides read TGTGCCAGCAGCTTATCTGCAAACACTGAAGCTTTCTTT.